The clone carrying this T cell receptor beta chain was counted only a few times. What it recognizes is unknown. This sample was taken from a study of T cells after yellow fever vaccination. The study made its TCR cDNA through 5'RACE template switching. That step introduced a universal primer site along with UMIs. TCRdb reprocessed the 5' RACE reads via MiXCR and lists one record per CDR3 protein. The sample yields approximately 260,000 distinct CDR3 sequences, roughly 13% seen once. Germline values: CDR1 LNHDA, CDR2 SQIVND (reference sequence). The CDR3 is made up of 13 amino acids. The V end was cut by 5 bases, the J end by 6 bases, with 14 bases between. General study findings and limits: CD4 and CD8 compartments shared a small share of clonotypes, likely from convergent recombination. Reappearance after the booster was observed for most primary-vaccination clones (roughly 96% CD4, about 91% CD8).

This TCR derives from a man aged 30 to 45 who received the YFV17D yellow fever vaccine. The chain couples TRBV19 to TRBJ2-7, with D maybe TRBD2 (6 bases). The sample was CD4+ T cells sorted from PBMCs, taken 45 days after the yellow fever booster vaccination. The CDR3 region is CASSRQEGPEQYF. The DNA of the CDR3 is TGTGCCAGTAGTCGCCAGGAGGGTCCCGAGCAGTACTTC.